Following are 15 T cell receptor beta chains from one sample sequenced in a study of T cell clonality in common variable immunodeficiency. Repertoires were generated with immunoSEQ multiplex PCR, while TCRdb's copy carries only in-frame clones and drops some. In total the sample includes about 35,000 clones, none of them seen once. The material sequenced was peripheral blood mononuclear cells. These receptors all stem from a person between 18 and 70 years old in good health.

This clone has at least ten counts. Read data end 3 residues before the CDR3 end; the end is taken from the germline J gene. The rearrangement links TRBV30 to TRBJ1-2; the match to TRBD1 covers 8 bases. This CDR3 is 14 amino acids long. CDR1 GTSNPN and CDR2 SVGIG come from the germline V gene (reference sequence). V lost 2 bases and J lost 2; bases outside the gene matches: 4. The CDR3 sequence: CAWSFAGGNYGYTF. Incomplete CDR3 DNA: TGTGCCTGGAGTTTCGCAGGGGGCAACTATGGC.

This clone occurred many times. The sequenced fragment ends 3 residues before the CDR3 boundary, so the rest is inferred from the germline J gene. The chain joins TRBV5-1 to TRBJ2-2, with 8 bases matching TRBD1. J gave up 0 bases and V 4 bases, and 8 bases lay outside the gene matches. This CDR3 has 17 residues. Germline CDR1 and CDR2: SGHRS and YFSETQ. The CDR3 is CASSPGTGPANTGELFF. The DNA read from the CDR3 is TGCGCCAGCAGCCCCGGGACAGGCCCCGCGAACACCGGGGAG.

Ten or more counts support this clone. The CDR3 is cut off 3 residues early in the read; its end comes from the germline J gene. The J gene is TRBJ2-5, the V gene TRBV5-1, with TRBD1 as a possible D gene (6 bases). Germline V gene sequence: CDR1 SGHRS, CDR2 YFSETQ. Trimming pared 3 bases from V and 4 bases from J, leaving 13 bases between. The CDR3 runs 14 residues. This CDR3 reads CASSSGQPLETQYF. CDR3 DNA, as far as it was read: TGCGCCAGCAGCTCTGGACAGCCGTTAGAGACC.

This clone was seen ten or more times. The read finishes 3 residues shy of the CDR3 end, and the germline J gene is used to complete it. The rearrangement joins TRBV2 to TRBJ2-2, with 12 positions matching TRBD1. There are 14 residues in the CDR3. The V gene end was trimmed by 7 bases and the J gene end by 7 bases; junction bases not matched to a gene: 4. Germline assignment: CDR1 SNHLY and CDR2 FYNNEI. The CDR3 is CASKGQGAVGELFF. CDR3 DNA, as far as it was read: TGTGCCAGCAAGGGACAGGGGGCCGTCGGGGAG.

This clone occurred many times. The read finishes 3 residues shy of the CDR3 end, and the germline J gene is used to complete it. The chain uses TRBV19 and TRBJ2-6, with D perhaps matching TRBD1 (6 bases). The CDR3 has 15 amino acids. CDR1 LNHDA and CDR2 SQIVND come from the germline V gene (reference sequence). V lost 3 bases and J 4 bases, leaving 10 bases between the germline ends. The sequenced CDR3 bases are TGTGCCAGTAGTATCTACAGGGACGGGGCCAACGTC. Its translation is CASSIYRDGANV. The whole CDR3 sequence is CASSIYRDGANVLTF.

About this clone itself: The read ends 3 residues shy of where the CDR3 ends; the end is completed using the germline J gene. V gene TRBV30 combines with J gene TRBJ2-3; 11 nucleotides line up with TRBD1. Germline-derived CDR1 and CDR2 are GTSNPN and SVGIG (reference sequence). This CDR3 is built from 14 residues. The part of the CDR3 DNA that was read is TGTGCCTGGAGCCCCGGGACAGGGGGTATGACG. Its translation is CAWSPGTGGMT. The full CDR3 protein is CAWSPGTGGMTQYF.

This clone has ten or more counts. The read gets to within 3 residues of the CDR3 end, and the germline J gene fills in the rest. V is TRBV19 and J is TRBJ2-7; 7 bases map to TRBD2. This CDR3 region has 15 residues. V shed 10 bases and J 0 bases; nucleotides not matched to a gene: 12. Germline lookup yields CDR1 LNHDA and CDR2 SQIVND (reference sequence). The covered CDR3 bases are TGTGCCACCCGGGGGGAGGGTGTCGGCTCCTACGAG. Translation gives CATRGEGVGSYE. The CDR3 reads in full as CATRGEGVGSYEQYF.

This clone has a count of ten or more. Read coverage stops 3 residues before the CDR3 terminus; the germline J gene supplies the remainder. The chain links TRBV19 to TRBJ2-2, with 14 bases matching TRBD2. CDR1 is LNHDA, CDR2 SQIVND, per germline (reference sequence). V was pared by 7 bases and J by 6 bases, with 10 bases of the junction left unmatched. The CDR3 covers 17 residues. The part of the CDR3 DNA that was read is TGTGCCAGTAACGGACTAGCGGGAGGCTTAATTTCCGGGGAG. This gives the protein CASNGLAGGLISGE. The whole CDR3 sequence is CASNGLAGGLISGELFF.

This clone was detected many times. The CDR3 end lies 3 residues beyond the end of the read and is filled in from the germline J gene. V is TRBV5-1 and J is TRBJ2-1, with 7 nucleotides matching TRBD1. With 7 bases clipped from V and 3 bases from J, the junction kept 7 bases outside the gene matches. The CDR3 length is 14 residues. Germline V CDR1 and CDR2: SGHRS, YFSETQ. CDR3 DNA (partial): TGCGCCAGCGCCAAACAGGGGAGCTACAATGAG. It specifies CASAKQGSYNE. The whole CDR3 sequence reads CASAKQGSYNEQFF.

This clone showed up just a few times. The DNA ends 3 residues before the CDR3 does, and the rest of the CDR3 is filled in from the germline J gene. The J gene is TRBJ1-6, the V gene TRBV30, with TRBD1 matching 9 bases. The germline CDR1 and CDR2 sequences are GTSNPN and SVGIG (reference sequence). V was clipped by 4 bases and J by 7 bases; unmatched bases: 5. The CDR3 loop spans 14 amino acids. The DNA read from the CDR3 is TGTGCCTGGAACTTCGGACAGGGGAATTCACCC. This gives the protein CAWNFGQGNSP. The full CDR3 is CAWNFGQGNSPLHF.

In its sample, this clone was seen many times. The CDR3 end lies 3 residues beyond the end of the read and is filled in from the germline J gene. The chain employs TRBV11-2 and TRBJ2-2; D is uncertain. This CDR3 has 14 amino acids. V gave up 5 bases and J gave up 6 bases, with 13 bases separating them. Germline-derived CDR1 and CDR2 are SGHAT and FQNNGV. Partial CDR3 DNA: TGTGCCAGCAGCCAAAGCTTAGCCGCCGGGGAG. This translates into CASSQSLAAGE. The CDR3 reads in full as CASSQSLAAGELFF.

This clone appeared many times. From the germline J gene comes the end of the CDR3, since the read stops 3 residues before it. V gene TRBV30 combines with J gene TRBJ2-3; 10 positions match TRBD2. The germline gives CDR1 GTSNPN, CDR2 SVGIG (reference sequence). The CDR3 is made up of 13 amino acids. With V trimmed by 4 bases and J by 3 bases, 1 base remained unmatched. This CDR3 reads CAWTSGRTDTQYF. The covered CDR3 bases are TGTGCCTGGACTAGCGGGAGAACAGATACG.

This clone was detected ten times or more. The read halts 3 residues ahead of the CDR3 end, with the missing end drawn from the germline J gene. The V call is TRBV6-1, the J call TRBJ1-5; no definite D call. CDR3 size: 14 residues. V was trimmed by 0 bases and J by 5 bases, leaving 8 bases between them. The V gene's germline CDR1 is MNHNS and CDR2 SASEGT. The chain's CDR3 is CASSEAQTDQPQHF. The sequenced CDR3 bases are TGTGCCAGCAGTGAAGCACAGACGGATCAGCCC.

A word on this clone: The CDR3 end is not reached by the read, which stops 3 residues before it; the germline J gene fills it in. V and J are TRBV5-1 and TRBJ1-6; 7 bases match TRBD1. The germline gives CDR1 SGHRS, CDR2 YFSETQ. V shed 4 bases, J shed 8 bases, and the junction held 9 bases outside the gene matches. CDR3 length: 15 amino acids. CDR3 bases read: TGCGCCAGCAGCCAAAGTCCCAGGGGGGATTCACCC. Its protein product is CASSQSPRGDSP. The full CDR3 is CASSQSPRGDSPLHF. The full variable domain, its missing parts supplied by reference TRBV5-1 and TRBJ1-6, is KAGVTQTPRYLIKTRGQQVTLSCSPISGHRSVSWYQQTPGQGLQFLFEYFSETQRNKGNFPGRFSGRQFSNSRSEMNVSTLELGDSALYLCASSQSPRGDSPLHFGNGTRLTVT.

This clone was picked up many times. Read data end 3 residues before the CDR3 end; the end is taken from the germline J gene. The chain employs TRBV7-3 and TRBJ2-3, with 9 bases matching TRBD2. The CDR3 loop spans 18 amino acids. Germline lookup yields CDR1 SGHTA and CDR2 FQGTGA. V shed 5 bases, J shed 2 bases, and the junction held 14 bases outside the gene matches. CDR3 protein: CASSLSEREVPYTDTQYF. Partial CDR3 DNA: TGTGCCAGCAGCCTATCCGAGCGGGAGGTCCCGTACACAGATACG.